This T cell receptor (beta chain) was captured by sequencing in a study of T cell repertoires in cytomegalovirus infection. Turning to the study itself: It can be stated that public TCR beta signatures indicated CMV infection as well as a matching HLA type.

TCRdb reanalysed the reads using MiXCR and keeps one entry per CDR3 protein. The table shows approximately 180,000 distinct CDR3 sequences, with 15% to 20% occurring only once. Deletions cut 2 bases from V and 5 bases from J, with 33 bases between. CDR1 is SGHVS, CDR2 FQNEAQ, per germline. The CDR3 has 21 residues. Whole-study findings and limits: Individuals carrying CMV plus the relevant HLA were identified by cumulative frequency of public TCR beta families.

This clonotype was detected only a few times. Its antigen is as yet unknown. Sequenced input: CD8+ T cells from PBMCs. This TCR came from a human donor in good health (CMV status not recorded). Some clones in this sample may be carry-over from other donors' samples. The V and J genes are TRBV7-8 and TRBJ1-1; a possible D gene is TRBD1 (6 bases). The CDR3 DNA is TGTGCCAGCAGCTTAACCCCCGTGCTATTGGACAGCGCAAATACTCAGACTGAAGCTTTCTTT. This codes for CASSLTPVLLDSANTQTEAFF.